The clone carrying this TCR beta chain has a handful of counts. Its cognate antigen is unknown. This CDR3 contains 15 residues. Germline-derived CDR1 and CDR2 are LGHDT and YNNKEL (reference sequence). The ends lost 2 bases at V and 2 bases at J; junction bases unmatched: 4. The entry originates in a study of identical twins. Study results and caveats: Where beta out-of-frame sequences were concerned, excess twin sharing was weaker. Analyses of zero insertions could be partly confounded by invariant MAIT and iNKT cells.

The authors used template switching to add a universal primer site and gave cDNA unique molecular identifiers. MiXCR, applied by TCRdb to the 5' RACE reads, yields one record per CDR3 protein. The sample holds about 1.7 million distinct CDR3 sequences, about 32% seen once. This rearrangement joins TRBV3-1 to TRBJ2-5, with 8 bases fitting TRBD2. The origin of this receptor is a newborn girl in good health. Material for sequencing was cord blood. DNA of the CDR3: TGTGCCAGCAGCCAATCTGGGACTAGGCAAGAGACCCAGTACTTC. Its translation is CASSQSGTRQETQYF.